This T cell receptor (beta chain) was identified during a study of CD8+CD57+ T cells in acquired aplastic anemia. The authors sequenced patients whose flow cytometry had shown CD8+CD57+ cell expansion. This CDR3 has 12 residues. The ends were cut back, 3 bases at V and 10 bases at J, with 13 bases in the middle. Germline V CDR1 and CDR2: SGHRS, YFSETQ. Profiling that covered TCR beta VDJ and CDR3 relied on genomic DNA as its template. TCRdb reprocessed the reads via MiXCR and lists one record per CDR3 protein. The sample shows around 210,000 distinct CDR3 sequences, about 62% of them seen only once. Sequencing used sorted CD4+, CD8+, or CD8+CD57+ T cells (not recorded which) from PBMCs. V is TRBV5-1 and J is TRBJ1-1; possibly TRBD1 for D (6 bases). The receptor was isolated from a human donor with aplastic anemia. This CDR3 reads CASSSSGVGAFF. CDR3 DNA: TGCGCCAGCAGCTCGTCAGGGGTTGGAGCTTTCTTT.